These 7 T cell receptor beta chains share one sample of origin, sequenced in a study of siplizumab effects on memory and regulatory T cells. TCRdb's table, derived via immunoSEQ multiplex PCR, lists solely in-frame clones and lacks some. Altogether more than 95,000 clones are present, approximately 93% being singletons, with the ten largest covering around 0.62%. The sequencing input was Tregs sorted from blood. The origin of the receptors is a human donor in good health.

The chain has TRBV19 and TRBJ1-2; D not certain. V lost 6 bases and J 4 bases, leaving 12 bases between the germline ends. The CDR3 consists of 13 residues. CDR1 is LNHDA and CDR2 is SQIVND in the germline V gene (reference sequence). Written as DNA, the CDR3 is TGTGCCAGTAGCATCCCAAGCGGCTATGGCTACACCTTC. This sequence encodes CASSIPSGYGYTF.

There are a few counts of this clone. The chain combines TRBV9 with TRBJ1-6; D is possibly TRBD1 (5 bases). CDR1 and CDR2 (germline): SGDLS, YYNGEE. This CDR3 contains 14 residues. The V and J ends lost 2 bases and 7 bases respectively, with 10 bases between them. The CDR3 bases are TGTGCCAGCAGCGTCGGGGCAGGGAATTCACCCCTCCACTTT. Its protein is CASSVGAGNSPLHF.

CDR3 coding DNA: TGTGCCAGCAGCCTGGGACAGGGCAATGGCTACACCTTC. Translating it yields CASSLGQGNGYTF. This chain uses TRBV13 with TRBJ1-2, with 9 bases matching TRBD1. From germline, CDR1 is PRHDT and CDR2 FYEKMQ (reference sequence). CDR3 length: 13 amino acids. V shed 5 bases, J shed 6 bases, and the junction held 4 bases outside the gene matches.

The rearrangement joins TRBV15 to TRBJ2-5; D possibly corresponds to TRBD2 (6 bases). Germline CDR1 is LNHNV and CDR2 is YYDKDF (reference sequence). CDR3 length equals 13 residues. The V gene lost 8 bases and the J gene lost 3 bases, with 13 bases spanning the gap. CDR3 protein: CATGLALEETQYF. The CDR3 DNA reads TGTGCCACCGGGCTAGCGCTAGAAGAGACCCAGTACTTC.

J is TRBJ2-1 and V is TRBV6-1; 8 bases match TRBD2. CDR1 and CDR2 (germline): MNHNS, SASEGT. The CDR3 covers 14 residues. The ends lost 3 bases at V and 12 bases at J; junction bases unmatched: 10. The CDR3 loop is CASSDLTGLVRQFF. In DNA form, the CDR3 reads TGTGCCAGCAGTGACCTCACGGGACTAGTGAGGCAGTTCTTC.

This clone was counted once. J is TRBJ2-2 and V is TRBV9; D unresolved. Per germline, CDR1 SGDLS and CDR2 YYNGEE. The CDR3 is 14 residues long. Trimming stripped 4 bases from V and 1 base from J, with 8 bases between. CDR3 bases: TGTGCCAGCAGCACCAGACGGAACACCGGGGAGCTGTTTTTT. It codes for CASSTRRNTGELFF.

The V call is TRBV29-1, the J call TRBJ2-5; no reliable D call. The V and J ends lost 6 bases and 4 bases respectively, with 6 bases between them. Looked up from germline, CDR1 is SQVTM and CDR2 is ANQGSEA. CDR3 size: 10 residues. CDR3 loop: CSVRRETQYF. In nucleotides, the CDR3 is TGCAGCGTACGGCGAGAGACCCAGTACTTC.